This T cell receptor beta chain was observed in a study of blood T cell repertoires in COVID-19. Across the whole study: COVID-19 samples, acute and convalescent, were from the United States, Italy and Spain. Sample material is recorded as cDNA or gDNA derived from T cells, B-cell-depleted T cells, or PBMCs.

The assay was immunoSEQ multiplex PCR, and TCRdb's table has in-frame clones only and misses some. The data show about 49,000 clones, approximately 70% seen once. The receptor was derived from an older woman with acute or convalescent COVID-19. Sequencing was performed on peripheral blood.

The CDR3: CASSLTSGGWDEQFF. CDR3 bases: TGTGCCAGCAGCTTGACTAGCGGGGGGTGGGATGAGCAGTTCTTC. The chain recombines TRBV7-2 with TRBJ2-1, with 13 bases aligning to TRBD2. The germline gives CDR1 SGHTA, CDR2 FQGNSA. The CDR3 loop spans 15 amino acids. V lost 3 bases and J lost 8; bases outside the gene matches: 4.